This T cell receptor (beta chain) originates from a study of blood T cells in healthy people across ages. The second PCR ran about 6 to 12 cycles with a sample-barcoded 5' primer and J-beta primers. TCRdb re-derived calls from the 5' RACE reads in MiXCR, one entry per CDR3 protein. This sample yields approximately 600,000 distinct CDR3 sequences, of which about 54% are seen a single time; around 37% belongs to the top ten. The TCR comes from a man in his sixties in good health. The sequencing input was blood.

CDR3 protein: CASSQDDRGGYTF. CDR3 in DNA: TGTGCCAGCAGCCAAGATGACAGGGGTGGCTACACCTTC. The V and J genes are TRBV3-1 and TRBJ1-2, with 8 bases matching TRBD1. The CDR3 covers 13 residues. The ends lost 0 bases at V and 7 bases at J; junction bases unmatched: 1. The germline V gene has CDR1 LGHDT and CDR2 YNNKEL (reference sequence).